Sequencing of this T cell receptor beta chain was carried out in a study of CD8+ T cells in alopecia areata (dated by TCRdb to the late 2010s). Notes on the research overall: Treated patients were enrolled in an open-label pilot trial of oral tofacitinib at 5 to 10 mg twice daily for moderate-to-severe alopecia areata. Human TCRbeta sequencing covered scalp tissue and sorted CD4+ and CD8+ peripheral blood T cells from patchy and totalis/universalis alopecia areata patients and healthy controls. RNA came from the PAXgene miRNA kit for fixed scalp, the miRNeasy kit for PBMCs, and the RNeasy kit for mouse skin. TCRbeta CDR3 regions were amplified by immunoSEQ multiplex PCR using 35 Vbeta forward and 13 Jbeta reverse primers. Patients stayed on tofacitinib for 6 to 18 months and then had 6 months of follow-up off drug so that delayed response and recurrence could be assessed. To study T cell clonal expansion in alopecia areata, the researchers applied high-throughput TCRbeta sequencing to both the C3H/HeJ mouse model and human patients. Disease severity in treated patients was measured with the SALT score, which quantifies the percentage of affected scalp surface area. Biopsies were taken from tofacitinib-treated patients at baseline and at 4 and 24 weeks of treatment, and a later scalp biopsy was taken in several of the tofacitinib-treated patients. Clonality in the scalp was compared among normal scalp (n=4), patchy alopecia areata scalp (n=8), and alopecia totalis/universalis scalp (n=8).

The method was the immunoSEQ multiplex PCR assay. For TCR sequencing, RNA was extracted from every sample and reverse transcribed into cDNA to serve as template. First-strand cDNA was synthesized using SuperScript III with a 2:1 mix of oligo-dT and random hexamers. Amplification bias was assessed with a synthetic immune receptor repertoire, and residual bias was removed computationally. From the authors' description of their analysis: Raw reads were preprocessed to remove errors, and CDR3 was defined by IMGT conventions from the conserved cysteine to phenylalanine. To get clonality, Shannon entropy was normalized by log2 of the number of productive unique TCRs and the result was subtracted from 1. Whether each scalp clone was CD4 or CD8 was inferred by checking scalp TCRbeta sequences against the CD4 and CD8 repertoires from sorted blood. Entries here come from immuneACCESS through TCRdb and include only in-frame sequences with V and J called. Some clones fail to appear in such tables; in the studies checked, an unresolved V gene covers under half of the shortfall, and the cause of the remainder is unknown. The V and J calls and clone size were taken over from that table, and D and trimming were inferred from the DNA. Present in this sample are approximately 210,000 clones, approximately 67% of which were seen just once. The ten largest clonotypes hold more than 1% of the sample.

CDR1 and CDR2 are drawn from the germline V gene: KGHSH, LQKENI. V is cut back by 3 bases and J by 2 bases, with 3 bases in the junction unmatched. The CDR3 goes from the cysteine to the phenylalanine over 14 residues. Only the CDR3 DNA stays, 42 bases, in frame from base 1. This specimen's treatment or condition label, interpreted: oral pan-JAK inhibitor, 5-10 mg twice daily. Lesional scalp punch biopsies and peripheral blood were collected from alopecia areata patients. PBMCs were isolated by density centrifugation and stained for CD3, CD4 and CD8, and CD4+ and CD8+ T cells were sorted on a FACSAria. Of note for this clone: The antigen it binds to is not known. The record has no base qualities; no much larger clone is one base away.

General findings and caveats noted by the study authors: Because the treated cohort was small and had just a single nonresponder, larger studies are needed to establish links between baseline CD8+ expansion and response. Unlike mouse skin, which is dominated by gammadelta T cells, normal human skin has resident alphabeta T cells that are also sequenced, and this complicates analysis of the scalp TCR repertoire. Many expanded lesional clones persisted in scalp and blood during tofacitinib treatment, which may partly explain relapse after stopping treatment. Tofacitinib significantly lowered scalp clonality and the number of expanded CD8+ clones among the top 100 scalp clones. Compared with normal scalp, lesional scalp, particularly in alopecia totalis/universalis, had higher clonality and more expanded CD8+ clones, which suggests antigenic drive. TCR sequences shared between patients were less clear than in mice, possibly partly because of HLA diversity in the patient population.

The source is a human donor with alopecia areata. The material was CD4+ T cells sorted from blood, obtained around week 42, from a patient treated with tofacitinib. The rearranged chain carries TRBV18 and TRBJ1-2; TRBD1 matches 7 bases in the middle. The DNA sequence follows: TGTGCCAGCTCACCGTCGACAGGGAACTATGGCTACACCTTC. Its coded protein is CASSPSTGNYGYTF.